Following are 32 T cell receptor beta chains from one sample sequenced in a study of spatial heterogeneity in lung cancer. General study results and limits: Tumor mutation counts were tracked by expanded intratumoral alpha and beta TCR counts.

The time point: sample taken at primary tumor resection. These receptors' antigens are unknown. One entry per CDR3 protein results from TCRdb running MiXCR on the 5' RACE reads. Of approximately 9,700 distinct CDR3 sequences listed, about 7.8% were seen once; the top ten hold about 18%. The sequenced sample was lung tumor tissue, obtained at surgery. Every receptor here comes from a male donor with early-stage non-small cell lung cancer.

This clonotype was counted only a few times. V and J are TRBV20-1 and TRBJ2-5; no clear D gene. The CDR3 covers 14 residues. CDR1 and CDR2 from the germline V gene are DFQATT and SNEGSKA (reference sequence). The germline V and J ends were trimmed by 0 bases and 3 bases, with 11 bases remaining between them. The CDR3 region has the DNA TGCAGTGCTAGAGATAGGAGAGGAGAAGAGACCCAGTACTTC. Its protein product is CSARDRRGEETQYF.

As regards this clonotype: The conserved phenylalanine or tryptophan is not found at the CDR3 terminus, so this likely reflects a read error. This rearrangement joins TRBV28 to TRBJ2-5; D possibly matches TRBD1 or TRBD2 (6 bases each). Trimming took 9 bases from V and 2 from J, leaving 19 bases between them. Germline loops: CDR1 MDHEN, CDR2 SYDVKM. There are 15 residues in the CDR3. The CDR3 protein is CASPPLRGEQETQYS. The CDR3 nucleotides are TGTGCCAGTCCTCCCCTAAGGGGGGAGCAAGAGACCCAGTACTCC.

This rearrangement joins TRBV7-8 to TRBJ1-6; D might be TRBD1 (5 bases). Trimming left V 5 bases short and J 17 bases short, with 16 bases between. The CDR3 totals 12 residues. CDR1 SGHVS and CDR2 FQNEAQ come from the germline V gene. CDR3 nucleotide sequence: TGTGCCAGCAGCACCCGCTCGGGACCTTTCCACTTT. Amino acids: CASSTRSGPFHF.

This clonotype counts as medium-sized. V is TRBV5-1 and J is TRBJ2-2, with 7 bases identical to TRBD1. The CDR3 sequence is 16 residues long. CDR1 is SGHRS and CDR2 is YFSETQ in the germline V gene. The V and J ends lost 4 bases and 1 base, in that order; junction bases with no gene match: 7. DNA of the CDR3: TGCGCCAGCAGCCGAAGGGACAGAGTGAACACCGGGGAGCTGTTTTTT. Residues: CASSRRDRVNTGELFF.

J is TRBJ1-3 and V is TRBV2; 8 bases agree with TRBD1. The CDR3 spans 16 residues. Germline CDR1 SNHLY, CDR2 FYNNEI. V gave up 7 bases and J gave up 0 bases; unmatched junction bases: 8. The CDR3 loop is CASKAGQVFSGNTIYF. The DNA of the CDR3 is TGTGCCAGCAAAGCGGGACAGGTCTTCTCTGGAAACACCATATATTTT.

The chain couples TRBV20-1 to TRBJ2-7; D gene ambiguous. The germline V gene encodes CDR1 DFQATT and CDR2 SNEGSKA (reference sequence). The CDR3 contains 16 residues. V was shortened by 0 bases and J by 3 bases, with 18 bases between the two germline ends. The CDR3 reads CSAREGTTTLIYEQYF. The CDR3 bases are TGCAGTGCTAGAGAGGGCACCACCACTTTAATCTACGAGCAGTACTTC.

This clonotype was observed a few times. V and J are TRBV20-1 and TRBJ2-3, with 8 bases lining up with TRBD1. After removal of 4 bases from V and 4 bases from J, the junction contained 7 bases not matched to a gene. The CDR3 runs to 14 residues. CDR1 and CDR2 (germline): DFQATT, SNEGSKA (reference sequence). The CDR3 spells CSATPGQVSDTQYF. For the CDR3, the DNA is TGCAGTGCTACCCCGGGACAGGTCTCAGATACGCAGTATTTT.

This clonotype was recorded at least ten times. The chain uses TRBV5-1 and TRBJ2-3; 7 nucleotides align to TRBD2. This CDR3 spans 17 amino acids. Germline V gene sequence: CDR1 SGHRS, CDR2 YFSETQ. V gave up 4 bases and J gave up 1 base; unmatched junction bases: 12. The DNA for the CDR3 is TGCGCCAGCAGCGTCGCCGTTACTAGCGACCGCACAGATACGCAGTATTTT. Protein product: CASSVAVTSDRTDTQYF.

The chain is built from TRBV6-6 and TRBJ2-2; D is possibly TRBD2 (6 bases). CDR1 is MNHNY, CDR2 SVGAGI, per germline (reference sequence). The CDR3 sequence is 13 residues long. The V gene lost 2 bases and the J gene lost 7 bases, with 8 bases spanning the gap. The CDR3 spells CASSYGGGGELFF. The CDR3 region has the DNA TGTGCCAGCAGTTACGGGGGAGGCGGGGAGCTGTTTTTT.

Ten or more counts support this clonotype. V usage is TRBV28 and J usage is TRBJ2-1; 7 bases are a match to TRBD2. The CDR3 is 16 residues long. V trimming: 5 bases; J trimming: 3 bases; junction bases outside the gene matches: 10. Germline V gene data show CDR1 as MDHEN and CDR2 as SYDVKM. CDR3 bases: TGTGCCAGCAGTCCAGCTCGGGAGGACGTCTACAATGAGCAGTTCTTC. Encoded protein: CASSPAREDVYNEQFF.

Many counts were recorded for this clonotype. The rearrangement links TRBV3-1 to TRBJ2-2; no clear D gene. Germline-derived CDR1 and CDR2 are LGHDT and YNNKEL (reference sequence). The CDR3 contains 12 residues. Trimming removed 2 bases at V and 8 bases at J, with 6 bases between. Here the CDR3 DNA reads TGTGCCAGCAGCCAAAGTTTTGGGGAGCTGTTTTTT. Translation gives CASSQSFGELFF.

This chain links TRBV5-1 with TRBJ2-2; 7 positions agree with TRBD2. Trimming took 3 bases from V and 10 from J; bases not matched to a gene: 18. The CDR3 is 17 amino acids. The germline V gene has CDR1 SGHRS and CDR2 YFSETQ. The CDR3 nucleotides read TGCGCCAGCAGCTCTGGGGCAGCGGGGACGAACACCAAGGAGCTGTTTTTT. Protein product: CASSSGAAGTNTKELFF.

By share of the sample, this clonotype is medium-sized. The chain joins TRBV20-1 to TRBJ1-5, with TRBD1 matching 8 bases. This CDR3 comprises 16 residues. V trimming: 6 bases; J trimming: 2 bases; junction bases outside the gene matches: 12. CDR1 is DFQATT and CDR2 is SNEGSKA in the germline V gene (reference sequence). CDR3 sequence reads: CSAPINGTGRNQPQHF. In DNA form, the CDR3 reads TGCAGTGCCCCAATCAACGGGACAGGCCGCAATCAGCCCCAGCATTTT.

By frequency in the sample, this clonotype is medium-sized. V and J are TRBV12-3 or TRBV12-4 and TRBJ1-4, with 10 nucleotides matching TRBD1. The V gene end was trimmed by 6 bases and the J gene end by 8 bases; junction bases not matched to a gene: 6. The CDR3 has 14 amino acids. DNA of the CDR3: TGTGCCAGCAGAGACCGGGACAGGGGAGAAAAACTGTTTTTT. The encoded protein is CASRDRDRGEKLFF.

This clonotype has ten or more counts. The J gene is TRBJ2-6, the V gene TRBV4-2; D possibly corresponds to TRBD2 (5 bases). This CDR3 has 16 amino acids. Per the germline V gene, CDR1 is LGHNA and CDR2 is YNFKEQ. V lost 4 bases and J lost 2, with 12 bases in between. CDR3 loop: CASSRGLLAGANVLTF. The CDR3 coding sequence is TGTGCCAGCAGCCGCGGACTCTTGGCTGGGGCCAACGTCCTGACTTTC.

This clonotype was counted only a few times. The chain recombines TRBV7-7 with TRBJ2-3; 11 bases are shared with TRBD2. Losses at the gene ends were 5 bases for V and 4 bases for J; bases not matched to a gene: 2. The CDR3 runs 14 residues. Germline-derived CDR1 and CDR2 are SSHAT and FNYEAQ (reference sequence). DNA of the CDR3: TGTGCCAGCAGCCAGGGACTAGCGGCAGATACGCAGTATTTT. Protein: CASSQGLAADTQYF. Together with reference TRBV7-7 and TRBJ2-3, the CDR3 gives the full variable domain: GAGVSQSPRYKVTKRGQDVTLRCDPISSHATLYWYQQALGQGPEFLTYFNYEAQPDKSGLPSDRFSAERPEGSISTLTIQRTEQRDSAMYRCASSQGLAADTQYFGPGTRLTVL.

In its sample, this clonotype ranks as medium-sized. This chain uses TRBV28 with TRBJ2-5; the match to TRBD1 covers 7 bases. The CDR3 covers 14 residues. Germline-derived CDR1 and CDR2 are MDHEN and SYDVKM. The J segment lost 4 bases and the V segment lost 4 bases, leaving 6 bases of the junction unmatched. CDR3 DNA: TGTGCCAGCAGTTCAGACAGGGAAGGAGAGACCCAGTACTTC. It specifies CASSSDREGETQYF. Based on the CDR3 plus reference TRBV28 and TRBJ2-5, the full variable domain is DVKVTQSSRYLVKRTGEKVFLECVQDMDHENMFWYRQDPGLGLRLIYFSYDVKMKEKGDIPEGYSVSREKKERFSLILESASTNQTSMYLCASSSDREGETQYFGPGTRLLVL.

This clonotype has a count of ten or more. As DNA, the CDR3 is TGCGCCAGCAGCTTGGGTAGAGCAGTTAACACCGGGGAGCTGTTTTTT. It specifies CASSLGRAVNTGELFF. V is TRBV5-1 and J is TRBJ2-2; D unclear. This CDR3 is 16 amino acids long. Per the germline V gene, CDR1 is SGHRS and CDR2 is YFSETQ. Trimming took 0 bases from V and 2 from J, leaving 11 bases between them.

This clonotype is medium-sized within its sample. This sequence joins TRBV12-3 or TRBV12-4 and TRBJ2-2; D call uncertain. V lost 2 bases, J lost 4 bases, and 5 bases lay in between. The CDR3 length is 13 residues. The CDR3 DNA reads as TGTGCCAGCAGTTTATCCGTCACCGGGGAGCTGTTTTTT. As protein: CASSLSVTGELFF.

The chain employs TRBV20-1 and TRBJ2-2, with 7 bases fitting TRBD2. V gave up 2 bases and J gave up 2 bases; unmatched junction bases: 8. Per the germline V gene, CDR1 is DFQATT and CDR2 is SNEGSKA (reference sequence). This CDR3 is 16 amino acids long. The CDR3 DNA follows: TGCAGTGCTAGACTTCATAGCGGGCAAAACACCGGGGAGCTGTTTTTT. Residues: CSARLHSGQNTGELFF.

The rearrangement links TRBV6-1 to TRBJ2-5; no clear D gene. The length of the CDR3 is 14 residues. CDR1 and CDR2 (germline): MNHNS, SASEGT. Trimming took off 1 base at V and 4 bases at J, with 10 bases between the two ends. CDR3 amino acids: CASSEGGDGETQYF. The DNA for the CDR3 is TGTGCCAGCAGTGAAGGAGGTGACGGAGAGACCCAGTACTTC.

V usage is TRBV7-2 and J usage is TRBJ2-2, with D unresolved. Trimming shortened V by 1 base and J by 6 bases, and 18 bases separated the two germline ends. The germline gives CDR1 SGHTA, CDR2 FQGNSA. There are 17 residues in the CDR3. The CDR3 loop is CASSLGPGHPSSGELFF. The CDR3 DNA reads TGTGCCAGCAGCTTAGGGCCGGGCCATCCGTCGTCCGGGGAGCTGTTTTTT.

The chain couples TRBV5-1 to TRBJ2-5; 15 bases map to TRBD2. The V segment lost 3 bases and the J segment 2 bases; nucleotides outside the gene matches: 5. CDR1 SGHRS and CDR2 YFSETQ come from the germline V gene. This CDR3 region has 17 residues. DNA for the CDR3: TGCGCCAGCAGCTCCGGACTAGCGGGAGGGGGACAAGAGACCCAGTACTTC. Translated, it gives CASSSGLAGGGQETQYF. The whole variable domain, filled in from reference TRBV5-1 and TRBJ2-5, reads KAGVTQTPRYLIKTRGQQVTLSCSPISGHRSVSWYQQTPGQGLQFLFEYFSETQRNKGNFPGRFSGRQFSNSRSEMNVSTLELGDSALYLCASSSGLAGGGQETQYFGPGTRLLVL.

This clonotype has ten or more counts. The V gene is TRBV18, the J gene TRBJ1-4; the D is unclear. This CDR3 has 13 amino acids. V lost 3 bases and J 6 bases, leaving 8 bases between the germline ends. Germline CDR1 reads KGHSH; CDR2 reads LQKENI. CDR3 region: CASSPSWDEKLFF. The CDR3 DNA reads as TGTGCCAGCTCACCTTCGTGGGATGAAAAACTGTTTTTT.

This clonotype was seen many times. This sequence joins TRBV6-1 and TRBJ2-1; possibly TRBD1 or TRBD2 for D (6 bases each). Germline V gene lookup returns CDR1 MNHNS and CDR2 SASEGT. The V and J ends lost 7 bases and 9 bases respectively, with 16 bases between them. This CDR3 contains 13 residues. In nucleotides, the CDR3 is TGTGCCAGCACCGTCGAAGGGGGAGGTGAGCAGTTCTTC. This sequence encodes CASTVEGGGEQFF.

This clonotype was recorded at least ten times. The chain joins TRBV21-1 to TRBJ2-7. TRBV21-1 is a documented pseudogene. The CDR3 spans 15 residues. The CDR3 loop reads CASSKRPGRPYEQYF. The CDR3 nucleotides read TGTGCCAGCAGCAAAAGACCAGGGAGACCCTACGAGCAGTACTTC.

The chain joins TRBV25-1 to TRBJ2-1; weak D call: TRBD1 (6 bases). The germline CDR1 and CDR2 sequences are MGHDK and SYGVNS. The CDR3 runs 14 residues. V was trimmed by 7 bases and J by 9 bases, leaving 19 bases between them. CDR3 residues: CASTRGSLGGEQFF. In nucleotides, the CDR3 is TGTGCCAGCACTAGGGGGTCGCTAGGGGGTGAGCAGTTCTTC. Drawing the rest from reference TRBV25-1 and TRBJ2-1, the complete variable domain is EADIYQTPRYLVIGTGKKITLECSQTMGHDKMYWYQQDPGMELHLIHYSYGVNSTEKGDLSSESTVSRIRTEHFPLTLESARPSHTSQYLCASTRGSLGGEQFFGPGTRLTVL.

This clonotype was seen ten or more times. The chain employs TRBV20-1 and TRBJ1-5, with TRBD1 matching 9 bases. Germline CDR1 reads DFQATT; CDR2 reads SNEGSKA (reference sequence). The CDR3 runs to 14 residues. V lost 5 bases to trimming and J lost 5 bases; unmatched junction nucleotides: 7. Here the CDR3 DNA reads TGCAGTGCTCAACAGGGGGCGAAAGATCAGCCCCAGCATTTT. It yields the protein CSAQQGAKDQPQHF.

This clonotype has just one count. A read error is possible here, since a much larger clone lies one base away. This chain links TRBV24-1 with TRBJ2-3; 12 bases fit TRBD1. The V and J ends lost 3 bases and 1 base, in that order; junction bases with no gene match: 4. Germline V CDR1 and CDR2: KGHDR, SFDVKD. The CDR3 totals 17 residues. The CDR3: CATSDLGQGAGTDTQYF. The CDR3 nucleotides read TGTGCCACCAGTGATCTGGGACAGGGGGCGGGCACAGATACGCAGTATTTT.

The CDR3 here is CASGGGWGNSPLHF. CDR3 bases: TGTGCCAGCGGAGGGGGCTGGGGTAATTCACCCCTCCACTTT. The rearrangement joins TRBV28 to TRBJ1-6; 7 bases are shared with TRBD1. V was clipped by 8 bases and J by 6 bases; unmatched bases: 7. Germline V gene data show CDR1 as MDHEN and CDR2 as SYDVKM. The CDR3 loop spans 14 amino acids.

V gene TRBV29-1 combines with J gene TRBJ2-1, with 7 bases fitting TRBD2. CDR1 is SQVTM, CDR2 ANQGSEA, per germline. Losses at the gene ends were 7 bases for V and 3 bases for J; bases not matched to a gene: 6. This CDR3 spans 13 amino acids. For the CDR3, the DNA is TGCAGCGGGGAGGGGTTTCTCTACAATGAGCAGTTCTTC. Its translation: CSGEGFLYNEQFF.

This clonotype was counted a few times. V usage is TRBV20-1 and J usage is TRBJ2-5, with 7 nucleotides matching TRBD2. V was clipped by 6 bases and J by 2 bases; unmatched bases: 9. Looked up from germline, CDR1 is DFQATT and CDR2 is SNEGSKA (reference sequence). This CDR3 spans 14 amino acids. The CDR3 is CSAERGLGQETQYF. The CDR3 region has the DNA TGCAGTGCCGAACGAGGACTAGGACAAGAGACCCAGTACTTC.